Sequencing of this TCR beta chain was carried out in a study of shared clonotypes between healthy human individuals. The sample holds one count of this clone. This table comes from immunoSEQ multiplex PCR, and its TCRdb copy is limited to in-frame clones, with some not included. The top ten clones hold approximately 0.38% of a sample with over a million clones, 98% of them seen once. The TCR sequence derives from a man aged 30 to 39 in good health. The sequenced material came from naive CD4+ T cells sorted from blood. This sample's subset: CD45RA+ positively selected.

Here the CDR3 reads CASSHHRGLGVSDEQFF. Written as DNA, the CDR3 is TGTGCCAGCAGCCATCATCGGGGACTAGGGGTTAGTGATGAGCAGTTCTTC. The V gene is TRBV14, the J gene TRBJ2-1; 8 bases are a match to TRBD2. The germline V gene encodes CDR1 SGHDN and CDR2 FVKESK. The CDR3 is 17 amino acids. V lost 3 bases, J lost 8 bases, and 15 bases stayed unmatched.